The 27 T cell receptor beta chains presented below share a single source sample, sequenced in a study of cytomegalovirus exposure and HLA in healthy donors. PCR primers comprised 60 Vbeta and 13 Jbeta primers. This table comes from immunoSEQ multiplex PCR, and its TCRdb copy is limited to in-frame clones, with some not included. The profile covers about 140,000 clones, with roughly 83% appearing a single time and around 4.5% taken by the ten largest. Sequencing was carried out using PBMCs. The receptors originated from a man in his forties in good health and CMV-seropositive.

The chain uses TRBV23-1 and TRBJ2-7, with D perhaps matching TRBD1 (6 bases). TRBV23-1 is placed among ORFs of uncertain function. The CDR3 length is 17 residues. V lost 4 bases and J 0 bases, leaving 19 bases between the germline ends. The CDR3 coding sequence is TGCGCCAGCAGTCGCCCCACCCAGGGGCCACTCTCCTACGAGCAGTACTTC. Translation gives CASSRPTQGPLSYEQYF.

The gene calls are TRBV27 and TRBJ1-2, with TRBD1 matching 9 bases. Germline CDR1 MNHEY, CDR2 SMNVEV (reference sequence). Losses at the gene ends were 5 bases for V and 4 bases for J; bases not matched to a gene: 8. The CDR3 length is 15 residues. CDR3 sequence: CASSTYRGLGYGYTF. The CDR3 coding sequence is TGTGCCAGCAGTACCTACAGGGGGCTAGGCTATGGCTACACCTTC.

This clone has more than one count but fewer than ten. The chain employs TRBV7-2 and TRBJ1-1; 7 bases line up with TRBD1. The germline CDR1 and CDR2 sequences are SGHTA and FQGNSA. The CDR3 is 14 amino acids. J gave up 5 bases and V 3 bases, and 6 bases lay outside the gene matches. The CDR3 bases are TGTGCCAGCAGCTTTCGACAGGGAAGGACTGAAGCTTTCTTT. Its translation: CASSFRQGRTEAFF.

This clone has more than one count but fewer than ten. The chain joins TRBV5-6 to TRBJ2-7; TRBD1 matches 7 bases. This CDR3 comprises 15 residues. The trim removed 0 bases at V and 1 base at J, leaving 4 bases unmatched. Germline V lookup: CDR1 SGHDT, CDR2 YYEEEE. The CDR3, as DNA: TGTGCCAGCAGCTTGGGACCGGGACAGTCCTACGAGCAGTACTTC. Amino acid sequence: CASSLGPGQSYEQYF. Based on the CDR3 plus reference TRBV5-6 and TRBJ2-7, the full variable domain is DAGVTQSPTHLIKTRGQQVTLRCSPKSGHDTVSWYQQALGQGPQFIFQYYEEEERQRGNFPDRFSGHQFPNYSSELNVNALLLGDSALYLCASSLGPGQSYEQYFGPGTRLTVT.

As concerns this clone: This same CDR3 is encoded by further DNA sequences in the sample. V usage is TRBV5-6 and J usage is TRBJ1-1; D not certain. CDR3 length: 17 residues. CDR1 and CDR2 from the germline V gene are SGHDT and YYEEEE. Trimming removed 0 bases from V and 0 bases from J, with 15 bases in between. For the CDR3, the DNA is TGTGCCAGCAGCTTGGGCGTAGCGGGTACCATGAACACTGAAGCTTTCTTT. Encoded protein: CASSLGVAGTMNTEAFF.

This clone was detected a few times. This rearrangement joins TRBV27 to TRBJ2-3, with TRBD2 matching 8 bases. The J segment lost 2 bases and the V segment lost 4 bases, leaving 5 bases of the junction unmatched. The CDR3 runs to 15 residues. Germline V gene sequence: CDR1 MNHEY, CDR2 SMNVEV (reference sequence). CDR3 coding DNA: TGTGCCAGCAGTTCCCCGGGGGGGTTCACAGATACGCAGTATTTT. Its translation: CASSSPGGFTDTQYF.

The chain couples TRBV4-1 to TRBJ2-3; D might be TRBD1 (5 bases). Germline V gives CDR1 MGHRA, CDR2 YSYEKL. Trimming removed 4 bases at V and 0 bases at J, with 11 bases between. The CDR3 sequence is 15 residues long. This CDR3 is CASSPRGTSTDTQYF. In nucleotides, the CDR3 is TGCGCCAGCAGCCCTAGGGGAACCAGCACAGATACGCAGTATTTT.

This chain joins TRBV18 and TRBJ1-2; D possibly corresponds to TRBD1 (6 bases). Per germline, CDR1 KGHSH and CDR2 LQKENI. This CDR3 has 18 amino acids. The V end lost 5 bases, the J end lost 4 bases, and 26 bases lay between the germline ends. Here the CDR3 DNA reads TGTGCCAGCTCATCGGCACGGACAGTCAAACTAGGGGTCTATGGCTACACCTTC. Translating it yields CASSSARTVKLGVYGYTF.

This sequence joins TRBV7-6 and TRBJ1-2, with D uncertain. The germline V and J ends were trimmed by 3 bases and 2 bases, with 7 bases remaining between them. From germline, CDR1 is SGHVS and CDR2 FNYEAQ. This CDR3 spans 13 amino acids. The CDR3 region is CASSFAGNYGYTF. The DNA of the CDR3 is TGTGCCAGCAGCTTCGCGGGGAACTATGGCTACACCTTC.

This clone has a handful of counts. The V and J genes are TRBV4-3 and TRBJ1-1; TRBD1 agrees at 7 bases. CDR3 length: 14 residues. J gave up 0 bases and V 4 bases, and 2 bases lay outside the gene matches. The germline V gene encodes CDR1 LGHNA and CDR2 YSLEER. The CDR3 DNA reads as TGCGCCAGCAGCCGAGACAGGGTGAACACTGAAGCTTTCTTT. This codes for CASSRDRVNTEAFF.

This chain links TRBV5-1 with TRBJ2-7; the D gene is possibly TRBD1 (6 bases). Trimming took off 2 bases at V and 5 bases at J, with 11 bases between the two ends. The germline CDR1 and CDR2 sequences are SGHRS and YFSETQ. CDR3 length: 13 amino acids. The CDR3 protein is CASSFTGRHEQYF. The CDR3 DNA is TGCGCCAGCAGCTTCACAGGGCGCCACGAGCAGTACTTC.

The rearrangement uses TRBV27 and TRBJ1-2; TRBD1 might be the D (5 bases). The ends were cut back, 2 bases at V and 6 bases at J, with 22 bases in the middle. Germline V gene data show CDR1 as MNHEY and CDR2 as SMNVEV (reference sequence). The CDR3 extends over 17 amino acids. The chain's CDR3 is CASSLAPATAQRNGYTF. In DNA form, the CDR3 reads TGTGCCAGCAGTTTAGCCCCCGCGACAGCTCAGAGGAATGGCTACACCTTC.

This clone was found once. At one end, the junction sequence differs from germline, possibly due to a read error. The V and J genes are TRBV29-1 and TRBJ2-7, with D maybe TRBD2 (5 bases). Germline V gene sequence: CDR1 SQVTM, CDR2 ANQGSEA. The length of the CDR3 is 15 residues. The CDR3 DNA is TGCAGCGCTGAAGAACGGGGAAGGCTAGACTACGAGCAGTACTTC. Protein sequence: CSAEERGRLDYEQYF.

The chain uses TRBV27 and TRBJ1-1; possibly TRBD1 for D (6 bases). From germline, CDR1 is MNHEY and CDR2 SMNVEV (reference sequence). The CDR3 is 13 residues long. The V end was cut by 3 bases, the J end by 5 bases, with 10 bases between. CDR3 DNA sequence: TGTGCCAGCAGTTTGGACGGACAGACTGAAGCTTTCTTT. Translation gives CASSLDGQTEAFF.

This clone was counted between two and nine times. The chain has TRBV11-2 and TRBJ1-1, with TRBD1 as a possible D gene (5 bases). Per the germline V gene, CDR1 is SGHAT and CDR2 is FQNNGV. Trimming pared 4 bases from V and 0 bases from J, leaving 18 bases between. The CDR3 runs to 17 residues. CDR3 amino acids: CASSYPGRGKLNTEAFF. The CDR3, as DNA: TGTGCCAGCAGCTACCCGGGGAGGGGCAAATTGAACACTGAAGCTTTCTTT.

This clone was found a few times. The DNA for the CDR3 is TGTGCCAGCAGTCGGGAGCTCACGGCCCAAGAGACCCAGTACTTC. Protein sequence: CASSRELTAQETQYF. J is TRBJ2-5 and V is TRBV11-2; perhaps TRBD2 as D (6 bases). Trimming took off 6 bases at V and 1 base at J, with 15 bases between the two ends. Germline V lookup: CDR1 SGHAT, CDR2 FQNNGV. The CDR3 is 15 amino acids. The variable domain in full, completed from reference TRBV11-2 and TRBJ2-5, reads EAGVAQSPRYKIIEKRQSVAFWCNPISGHATLYWYQQILGQGPKLLIQFQNNGVVDDSQLPKDRFSAERLKGVDSTLKIQPAKLEDSAVYLCASSRELTAQETQYFGPGTRLLVL.

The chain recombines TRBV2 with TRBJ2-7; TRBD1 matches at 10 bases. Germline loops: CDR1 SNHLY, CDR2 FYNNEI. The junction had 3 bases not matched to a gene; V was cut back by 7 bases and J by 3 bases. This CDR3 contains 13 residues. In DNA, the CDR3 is TGTGCCAGCATCGGGACAGGGGTCTACGAGCAGTACTTC. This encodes CASIGTGVYEQYF.

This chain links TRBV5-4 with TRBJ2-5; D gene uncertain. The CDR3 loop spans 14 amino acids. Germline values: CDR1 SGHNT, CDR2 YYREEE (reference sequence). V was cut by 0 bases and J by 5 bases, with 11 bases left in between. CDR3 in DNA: TGTGCCAGCAGCTTGGGCCAGCCGGGTGAGACCCAGTACTTC. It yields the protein CASSLGQPGETQYF.

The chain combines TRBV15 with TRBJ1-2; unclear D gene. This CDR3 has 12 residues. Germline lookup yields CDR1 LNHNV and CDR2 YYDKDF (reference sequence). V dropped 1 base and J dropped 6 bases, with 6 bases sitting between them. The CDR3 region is CATSRVRDGYTF. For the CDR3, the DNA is TGTGCCACCAGCAGAGTCCGTGATGGCTACACCTTC.

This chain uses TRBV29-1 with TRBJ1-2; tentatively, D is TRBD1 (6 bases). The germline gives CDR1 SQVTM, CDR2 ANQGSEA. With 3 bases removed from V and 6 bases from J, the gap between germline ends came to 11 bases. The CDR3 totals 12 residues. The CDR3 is CSVDRGVHGYTF. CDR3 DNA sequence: TGCAGCGTTGACAGGGGTGTTCATGGCTACACCTTC. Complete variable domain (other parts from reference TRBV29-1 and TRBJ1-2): SAVISQKPSRDICQRGTSLTIQCQVDSQVTMMFWYRQQPGQSLTLIATANQGSEATYESGFVIDKFPISRPNLTFSTLTVSNMSPEDSSIYLCSVDRGVHGYTFGSGTRLTVV.

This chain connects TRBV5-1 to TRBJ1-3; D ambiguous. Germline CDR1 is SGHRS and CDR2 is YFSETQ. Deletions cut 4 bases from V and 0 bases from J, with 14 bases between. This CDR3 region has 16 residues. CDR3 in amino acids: CASSASPGVSGNTIYF. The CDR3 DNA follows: TGCGCCAGCAGCGCCTCCCCCGGGGTCTCTGGAAACACCATATATTTT. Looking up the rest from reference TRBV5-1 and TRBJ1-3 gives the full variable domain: KAGVTQTPRYLIKTRGQQVTLSCSPISGHRSVSWYQQTPGQGLQFLFEYFSETQRNKGNFPGRFSGRQFSNSRSEMNVSTLELGDSALYLCASSASPGVSGNTIYFGEGSWLTVV.

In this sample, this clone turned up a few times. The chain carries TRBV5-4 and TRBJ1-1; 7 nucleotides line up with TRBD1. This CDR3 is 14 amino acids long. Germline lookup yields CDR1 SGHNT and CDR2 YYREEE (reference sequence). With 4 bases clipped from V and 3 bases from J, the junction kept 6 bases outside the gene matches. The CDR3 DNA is TGTGCCAGCAGCCTATGGACAGGAGACACTGAAGCTTTCTTT. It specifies CASSLWTGDTEAFF.

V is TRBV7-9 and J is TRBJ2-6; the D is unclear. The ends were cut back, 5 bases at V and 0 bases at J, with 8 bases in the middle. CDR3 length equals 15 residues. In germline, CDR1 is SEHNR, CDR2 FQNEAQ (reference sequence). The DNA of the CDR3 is TGTGCCAGCAGCCCCACGGGCTCTGGGGCCAACGTCCTGACTTTC. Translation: CASSPTGSGANVLTF.

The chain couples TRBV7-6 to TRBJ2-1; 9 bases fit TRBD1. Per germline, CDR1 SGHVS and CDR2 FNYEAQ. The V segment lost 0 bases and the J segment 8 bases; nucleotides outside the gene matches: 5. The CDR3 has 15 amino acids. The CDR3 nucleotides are TGTGCCAGCAGCTTAGCGAGACAGGGGGAAGATGAGCAGTTCTTC. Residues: CASSLARQGEDEQFF. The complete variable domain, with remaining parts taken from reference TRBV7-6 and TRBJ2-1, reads GAGVSQSPRYKVTKRGQDVALRCDPISGHVSLYWYRQALGQGPEFLTYFNYEAQQDKSGLPNDRFSAERPEGSISTLTIQRTEQRDSAMYRCASSLARQGEDEQFFGPGTRLTVL.

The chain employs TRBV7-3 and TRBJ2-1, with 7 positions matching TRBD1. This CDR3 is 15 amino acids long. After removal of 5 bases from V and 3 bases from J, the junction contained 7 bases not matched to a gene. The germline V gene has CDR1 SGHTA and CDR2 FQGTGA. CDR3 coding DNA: TGTGCCAGCAGCCCCAGGGACAGACTCTACAATGAGCAGTTCTTC. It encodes CASSPRDRLYNEQFF.

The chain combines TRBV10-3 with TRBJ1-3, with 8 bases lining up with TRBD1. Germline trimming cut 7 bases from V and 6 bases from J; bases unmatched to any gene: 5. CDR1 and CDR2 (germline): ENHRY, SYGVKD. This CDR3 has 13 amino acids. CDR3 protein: CAITGQGLNTIYF. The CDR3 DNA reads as TGTGCCATCACCGGACAGGGTTTAAACACCATATATTTT.

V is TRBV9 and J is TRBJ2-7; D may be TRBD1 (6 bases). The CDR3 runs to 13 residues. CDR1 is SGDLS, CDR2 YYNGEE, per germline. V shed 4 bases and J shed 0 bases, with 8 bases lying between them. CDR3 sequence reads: CASSRDTSYEQYF. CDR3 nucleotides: TGTGCCAGCAGCCGGGACACCTCCTACGAGCAGTACTTC.